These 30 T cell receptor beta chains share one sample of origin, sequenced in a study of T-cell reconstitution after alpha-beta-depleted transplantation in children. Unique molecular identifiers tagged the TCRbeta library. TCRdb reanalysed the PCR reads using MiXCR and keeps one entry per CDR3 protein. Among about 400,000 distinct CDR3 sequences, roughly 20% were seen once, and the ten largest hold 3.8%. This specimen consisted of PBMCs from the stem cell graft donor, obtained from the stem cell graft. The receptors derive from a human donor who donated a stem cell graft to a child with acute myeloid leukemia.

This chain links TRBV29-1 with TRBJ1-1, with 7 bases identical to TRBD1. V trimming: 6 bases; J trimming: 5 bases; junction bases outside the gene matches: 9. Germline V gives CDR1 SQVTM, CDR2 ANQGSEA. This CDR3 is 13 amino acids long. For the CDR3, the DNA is TGCAGCGTGCACAGGGGTCCGGGGACTGAAGCTTTCTTT. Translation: CSVHRGPGTEAFF.

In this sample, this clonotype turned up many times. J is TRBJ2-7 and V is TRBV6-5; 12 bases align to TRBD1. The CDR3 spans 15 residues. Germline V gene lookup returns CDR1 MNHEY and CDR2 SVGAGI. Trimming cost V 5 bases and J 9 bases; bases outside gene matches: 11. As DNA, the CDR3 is TGTGCCAGCAGTACCCGGGACAGGGGGCGAAAACTGCAGTACTTC. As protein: CASSTRDRGRKLQYF.

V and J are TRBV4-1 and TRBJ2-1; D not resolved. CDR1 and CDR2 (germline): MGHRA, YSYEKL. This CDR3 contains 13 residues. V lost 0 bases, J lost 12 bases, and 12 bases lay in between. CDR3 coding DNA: TGCGCCAGCAGCCAAGATCGAGTGGGTGGGCAGTTCTTC. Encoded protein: CASSQDRVGGQFF.

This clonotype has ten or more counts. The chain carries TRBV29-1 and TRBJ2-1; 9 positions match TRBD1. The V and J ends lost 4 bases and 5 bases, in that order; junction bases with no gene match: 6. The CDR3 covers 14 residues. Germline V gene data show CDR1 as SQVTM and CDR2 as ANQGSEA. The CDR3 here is CSVVSGQGNNEQFF. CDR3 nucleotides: TGCAGCGTTGTATCAGGACAGGGGAACAATGAGCAGTTCTTC.

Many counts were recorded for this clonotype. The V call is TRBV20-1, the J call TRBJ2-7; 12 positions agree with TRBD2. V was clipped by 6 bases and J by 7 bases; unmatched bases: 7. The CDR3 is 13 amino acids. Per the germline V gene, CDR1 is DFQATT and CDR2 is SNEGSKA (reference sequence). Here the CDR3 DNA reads TGCAGTGCCAGGACTAGCGGGATGGGGGAGCAGTACTTC. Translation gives CSARTSGMGEQYF.

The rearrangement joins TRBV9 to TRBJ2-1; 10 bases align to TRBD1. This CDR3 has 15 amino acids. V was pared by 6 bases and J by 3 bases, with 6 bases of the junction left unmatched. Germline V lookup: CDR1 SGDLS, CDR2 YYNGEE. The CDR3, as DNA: TGTGCCAGCACCGCCGGGACAGGGGTCTACAATGAGCAGTTCTTC. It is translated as CASTAGTGVYNEQFF.

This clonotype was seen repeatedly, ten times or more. The CDR3 nucleotides read TGTGCCAGCAGCTTATTGGACAGCAAGCAAGAGACCCAGTACTTC. Protein: CASSLLDSKQETQYF. This chain joins TRBV7-6 and TRBJ2-5; tentatively, D is TRBD1 (6 bases). V was pared by 2 bases and J by 2 bases, with 12 bases between. CDR3 length: 15 residues. CDR1 and CDR2 from the germline V gene are SGHVS and FNYEAQ.

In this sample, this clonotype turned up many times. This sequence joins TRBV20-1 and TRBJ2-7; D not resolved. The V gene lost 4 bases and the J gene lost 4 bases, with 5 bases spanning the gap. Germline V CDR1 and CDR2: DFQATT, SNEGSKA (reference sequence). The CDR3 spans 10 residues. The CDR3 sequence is CSATSYEQYF. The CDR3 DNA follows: TGCAGTGCTACATCATACGAGCAGTACTTC.

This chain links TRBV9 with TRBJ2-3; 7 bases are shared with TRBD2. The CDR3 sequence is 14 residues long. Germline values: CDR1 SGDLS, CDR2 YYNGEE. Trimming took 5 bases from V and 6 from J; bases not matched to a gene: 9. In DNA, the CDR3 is TGTGCCAGCAGTCCTAGCGGTACTGGGGATACGCAGTATTTT. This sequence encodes CASSPSGTGDTQYF.

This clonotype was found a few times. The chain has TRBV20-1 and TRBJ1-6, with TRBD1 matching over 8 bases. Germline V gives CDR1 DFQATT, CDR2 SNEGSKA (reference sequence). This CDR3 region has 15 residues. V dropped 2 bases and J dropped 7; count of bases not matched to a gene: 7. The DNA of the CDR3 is TGCAGTGCTAGAAGAGGACAGGGTGTGAATTCACCCCTCCACTTT. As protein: CSARRGQGVNSPLHF.

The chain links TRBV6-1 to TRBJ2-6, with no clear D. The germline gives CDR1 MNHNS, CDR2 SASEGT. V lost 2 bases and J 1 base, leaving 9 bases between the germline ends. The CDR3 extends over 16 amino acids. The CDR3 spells CASSESDGSGANVLTF. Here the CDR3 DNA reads TGTGCCAGCAGTGAAAGCGACGGATCTGGGGCCAACGTCCTGACTTTC.

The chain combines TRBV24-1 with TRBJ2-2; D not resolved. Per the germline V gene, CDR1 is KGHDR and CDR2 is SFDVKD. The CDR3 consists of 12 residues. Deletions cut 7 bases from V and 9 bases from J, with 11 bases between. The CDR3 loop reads CATRSESRELFF. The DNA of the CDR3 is TGTGCCACCAGGTCCGAATCCCGGGAGCTGTTTTTT.

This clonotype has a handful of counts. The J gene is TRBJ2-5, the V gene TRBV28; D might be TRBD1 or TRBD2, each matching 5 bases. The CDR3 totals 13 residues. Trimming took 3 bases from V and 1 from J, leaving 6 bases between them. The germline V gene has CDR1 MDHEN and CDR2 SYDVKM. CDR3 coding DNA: TGTGCCAGCAGTTTGGGGACCCAAGAGACCCAGTACTTC. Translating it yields CASSLGTQETQYF.

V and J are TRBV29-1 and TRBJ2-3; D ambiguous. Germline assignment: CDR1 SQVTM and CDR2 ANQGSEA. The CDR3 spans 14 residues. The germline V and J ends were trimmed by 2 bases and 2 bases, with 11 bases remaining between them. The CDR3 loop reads CSVEHPAPTDTQYF. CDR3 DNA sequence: TGCAGCGTTGAACACCCCGCGCCCACAGATACGCAGTATTTT.

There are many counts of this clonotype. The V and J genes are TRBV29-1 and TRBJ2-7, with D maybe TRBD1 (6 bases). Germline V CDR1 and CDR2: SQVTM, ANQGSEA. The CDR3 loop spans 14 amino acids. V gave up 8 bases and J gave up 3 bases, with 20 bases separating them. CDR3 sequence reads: CSTIFGTTNYEQYF. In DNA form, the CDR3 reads TGCAGCACTATCTTCGGGACAACCAACTACGAGCAGTACTTC.

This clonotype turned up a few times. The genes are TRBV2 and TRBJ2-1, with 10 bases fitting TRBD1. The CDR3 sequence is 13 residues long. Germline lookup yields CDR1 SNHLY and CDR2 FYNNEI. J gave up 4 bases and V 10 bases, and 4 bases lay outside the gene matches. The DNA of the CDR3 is TGTGCCACCGGACAGGGGGAATACAATGAGCAGTTCTTC. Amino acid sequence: CATGQGEYNEQFF.

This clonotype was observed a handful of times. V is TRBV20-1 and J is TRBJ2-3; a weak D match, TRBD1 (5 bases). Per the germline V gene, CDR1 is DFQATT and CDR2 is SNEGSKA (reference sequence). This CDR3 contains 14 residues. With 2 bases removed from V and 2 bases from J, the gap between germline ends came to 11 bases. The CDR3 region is CSARSRTNTDTQYF. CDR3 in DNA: TGCAGTGCTAGATCCAGGACAAACACAGATACGCAGTATTTT.

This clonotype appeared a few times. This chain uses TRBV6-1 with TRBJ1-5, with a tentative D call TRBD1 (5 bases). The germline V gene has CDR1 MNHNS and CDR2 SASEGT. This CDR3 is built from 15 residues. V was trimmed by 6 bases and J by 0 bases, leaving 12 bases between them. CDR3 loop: CASSPRATSNQPQHF. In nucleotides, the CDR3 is TGTGCCAGCAGCCCCAGGGCGACTAGCAATCAGCCCCAGCATTTT.

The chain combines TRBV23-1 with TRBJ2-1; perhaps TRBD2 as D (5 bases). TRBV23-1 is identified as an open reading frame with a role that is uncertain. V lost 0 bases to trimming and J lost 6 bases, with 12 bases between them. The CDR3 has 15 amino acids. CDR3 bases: TGCGCCAGCAGTCAATCAGCCTTACTAGGCAATGAGCAGTTCTTC. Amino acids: CASSQSALLGNEQFF.

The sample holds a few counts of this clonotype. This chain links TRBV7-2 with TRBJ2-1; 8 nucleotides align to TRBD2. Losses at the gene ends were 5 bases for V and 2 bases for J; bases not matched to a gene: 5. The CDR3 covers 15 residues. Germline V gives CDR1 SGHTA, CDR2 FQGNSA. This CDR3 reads CASSAIAGTYNEQFF. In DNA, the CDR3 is TGTGCCAGCAGCGCGATAGCGGGGACCTACAATGAGCAGTTCTTC.

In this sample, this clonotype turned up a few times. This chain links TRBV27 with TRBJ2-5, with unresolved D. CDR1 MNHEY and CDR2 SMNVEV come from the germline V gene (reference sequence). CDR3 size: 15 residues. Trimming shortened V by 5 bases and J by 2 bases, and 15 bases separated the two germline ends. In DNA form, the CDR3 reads TGTGCCAGCAGTCAAAACAAGGAGAGACAAGAGACCCAGTACTTC. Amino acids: CASSQNKERQETQYF.

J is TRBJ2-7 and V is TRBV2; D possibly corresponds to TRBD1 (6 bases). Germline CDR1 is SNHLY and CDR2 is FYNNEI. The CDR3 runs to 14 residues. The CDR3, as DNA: TGTACCCTCTGCCCTCGACAGGACTCCTACGAGCAGTACTTC. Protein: CTLCPRQDSYEQYF.

The CDR3 region has the DNA TGTGCCAGCGACCCGGACAGGGGCGGCACAGATACGCAGTATTTT. Protein: CASDPDRGGTDTQYF. The J gene is TRBJ2-3, the V gene TRBV6-1; 9 bases agree with TRBD1. This CDR3 contains 15 residues. V was clipped by 8 bases and J by 1 base; unmatched bases: 7. Germline assignment: CDR1 MNHNS and CDR2 SASEGT.

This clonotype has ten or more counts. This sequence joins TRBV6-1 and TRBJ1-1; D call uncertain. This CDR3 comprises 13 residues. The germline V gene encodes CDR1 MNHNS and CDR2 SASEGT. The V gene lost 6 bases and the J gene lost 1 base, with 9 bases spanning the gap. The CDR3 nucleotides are TGTGCCAGCAGCCCCCCAGGGAACACTGAAGCTTTCTTT. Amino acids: CASSPPGNTEAFF.

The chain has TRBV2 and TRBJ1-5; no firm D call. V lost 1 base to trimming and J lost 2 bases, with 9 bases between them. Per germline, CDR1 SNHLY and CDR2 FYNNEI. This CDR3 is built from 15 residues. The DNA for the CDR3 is TGTGCCAGCAGTGAAGATTTGTCTGGCAATCAGCCCCAGCATTTT. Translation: CASSEDLSGNQPQHF.

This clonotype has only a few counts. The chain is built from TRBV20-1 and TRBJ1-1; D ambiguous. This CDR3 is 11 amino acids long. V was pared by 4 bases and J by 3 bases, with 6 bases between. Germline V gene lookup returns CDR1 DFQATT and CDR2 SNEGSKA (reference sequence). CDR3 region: CSANGHTEAFF. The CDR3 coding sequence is TGCAGTGCTAATGGACACACTGAAGCTTTCTTT.

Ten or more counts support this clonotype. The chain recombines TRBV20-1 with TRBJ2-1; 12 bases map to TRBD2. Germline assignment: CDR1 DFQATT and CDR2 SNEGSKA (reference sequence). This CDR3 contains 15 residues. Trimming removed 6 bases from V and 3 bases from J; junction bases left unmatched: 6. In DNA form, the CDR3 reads TGCAGTGCCCGACTAGCGGGAGACTTCTACAATGAGCAGTTCTTC. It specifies CSARLAGDFYNEQFF.

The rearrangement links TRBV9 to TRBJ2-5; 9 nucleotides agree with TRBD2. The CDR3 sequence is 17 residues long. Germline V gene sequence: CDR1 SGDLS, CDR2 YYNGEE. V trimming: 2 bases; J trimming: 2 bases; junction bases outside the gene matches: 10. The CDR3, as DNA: TGTGCCAGCAGCGTGGGGATGACTAGCGGCCTACAAGAGACCCAGTACTTC. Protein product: CASSVGMTSGLQETQYF.

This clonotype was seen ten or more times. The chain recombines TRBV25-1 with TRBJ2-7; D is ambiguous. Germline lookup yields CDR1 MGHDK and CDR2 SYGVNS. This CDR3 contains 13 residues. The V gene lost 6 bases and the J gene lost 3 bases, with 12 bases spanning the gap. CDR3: CASSEGRNYEQYF. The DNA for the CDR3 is TGTGCCAGCAGCGAAGGAAGAAACTACGAGCAGTACTTC.

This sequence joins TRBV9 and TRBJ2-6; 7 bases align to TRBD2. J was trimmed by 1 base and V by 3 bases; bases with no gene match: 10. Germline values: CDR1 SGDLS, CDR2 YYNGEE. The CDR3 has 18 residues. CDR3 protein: CASSARREGRSGANVLTF. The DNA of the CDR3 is TGTGCCAGCAGCGCGAGGAGGGAGGGAAGGTCTGGGGCCAACGTCCTGACTTTC. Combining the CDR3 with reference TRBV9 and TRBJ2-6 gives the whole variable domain DSGVTQTPKHLITATGQRVTLRCSPRSGDLSVYWYQQSLDQGLQFLIQYYNGEERAKGNILERFSAQQFPDLHSELNLSSLELGDSALYFCASSARREGRSGANVLTFGAGSRLTVL.